These T cell receptor beta chains were read from a single sample in a study of blood T cells in healthy people across ages. MiXCR was run by TCRdb on the 5' RACE reads, yielding one entry per CDR3 protein. This table holds about 1,800,000 distinct CDR3 sequences, under 30% found once. The sequenced material came from blood. These receptors originate from a young woman in good health. CDR3s include the opening cysteine and the closing phenylalanine or tryptophan. D genes are given only for firm matches. The size field is filled for only some rows; it gives once, few, many or a size class.

>TRBV10-3|few|TRBD2|TRBJ2-3
TGTGCCATCAGTGATAACGGGAGGGCCACAGATACGCAGTATTTT
CAISDNGRATDTQYF
>TRBV19|once|.|TRBJ1-1
TGTGCCAGTAAATCAGTAGGGGCGAGGGCTGAAGCTTTCTTT
CASKSVGARAEAFF
>TRBV4-3|few|.|TRBJ2-5
TGCGCCAGCAGCCAAGATAAGGGACCGGGACAACAAGAGACCCAGTACTTC
CASSQDKGPGQQETQYF
>TRBV29-1|many|.|TRBJ2-3
TGCAGCTCGGCTGAGGGGAGCACAGATACGCAGTATTTT
CSSAEGSTDTQYF
>TRBV11-2|.|.|TRBJ1-2
TGTGCCAGCAGCCCGACGCAGGATTCTAACTATGGCTACACCTTC
CASSPTQDSNYGYTF
>TRBV6-5|.|TRBD2|TRBJ2-2
TGTGCCAGCAGGACGGGGGGGAGGACCGGGGAGCTGTTTTTT
CASRTGGRTGELFF
>TRBV27|.|TRBD1|TRBJ1-2
TGTGCCAGCAGTCCCTGGCCCGTCAGGGGGCGTCGCTATGGCTACACCTTC
CASSPWPVRGRRYGYTF
>TRBV20-1|.|TRBD1|TRBJ1-1
TGCAGTGCTAGAGGACAGGGGGCGCGAAGTGCCACTGAAGCTTTCTTT
CSARGQGARSATEAFF
>TRBV28|few|.|TRBJ1-5
TGTGCCAGCAGTTTTGGGCCAGGGAAGAATCAGCCCCAGCATTTT
CASSFGPGKNQPQHF
>TRBV5-1|.|.|TRBJ2-7
TGCGCCAGCAGCTTGCGCAGCCACGAGCAGTACTTC
CASSLRSHEQYF
>TRBV20-1|few|TRBD1|TRBJ2-7
TGCAGTGCTAGAGATACAGGGACAGGATTTAGCGAGCAGTACTTC
CSARDTGTGFSEQYF
>TRBV7-8|few|.|TRBJ1-5
TGTGCCAGCAGCCCCCCCGGGGCTGGCAATCAGCCCCAGCATTTT
CASSPPGAGNQPQHF
>TRBV5-1|.|.|TRBJ1-2
TGCGCCAGCAGCTTGGATGGGGAACCCGGCTATGGCTACACCTTC
CASSLDGEPGYGYTF
>TRBV7-2|.|.|TRBJ2-3
TGTGCCAGCAGCTTAGGGGCCAGCGTTAGCACAGATACGCAGTATTTT
CASSLGASVSTDTQYF
>TRBV11-2|.|.|TRBJ1-6
TGTGCCAGCAGCTTAGGCCAGCCAACTTCACCCCTCCACTTT
CASSLGQPTSPLHF
>TRBV11-2|.|TRBD2|TRBJ2-1
TGTGCCAGCAGCGGGTTTAGCGGGGGCACAACCTACAATGAGCAGTTCTTC
CASSGFSGGTTYNEQFF
>TRBV20-1|many|TRBD1|TRBJ1-1
TGCAGTGCCGGAGGACAGGTGAACACTGAAGCTTTCTTT
CSAGGQVNTEAFF
>TRBV12-5|many|TRBD1|TRBJ1-2
TGTGCTAGTGGGCGACAGGGTGGTTTGGGCTACACCTTC
CASGRQGGLGYTF
>TRBV10-1|many|.|TRBJ2-7
TGCGCCAGCAGTGGTGGGAGCGGCGAGCAGTACTTC
CASSGGSGEQYF
>TRBV5-1|few|TRBD2|TRBJ2-7
TGCGCCAGCAGCTTAGCGGGAGGGCCTTCGGTGGGCTACGAGCAGTACTTC
CASSLAGGPSVGYEQYF
>TRBV7-9|.|.|TRBJ2-7
TGTGCCAGCAGCTTACTGGAGGGAGACTACGAGCAGTACTTC
CASSLLEGDYEQYF
>TRBV5-5|.|TRBD2|TRBJ2-3
TGTGCCAGCAGCTTGGTCGTGCGGGGGTTGGATACGCAGTATTTT
CASSLVVRGLDTQYF
>TRBV12-3/TRBV12-4|many|.|TRBJ2-3
TGTGCCAGCAGTTCCCAATCAGATACGCAGTATTTT
CASSSQSDTQYF
>TRBV29-1|many|.|TRBJ2-1
TGCAGCGTTGCGTCCTACAATGAGCAGTTCTTC
CSVASYNEQFF
>TRBV7-9|.|.|TRBJ1-2
TGTGCCAGCAGCTTATTCCAGACTGGGTATGGCTACACCTTC
CASSLFQTGYGYTF
>TRBV28|.|TRBD1|TRBJ1-5
TGTGCCAGCAGAGGGACAGGGCGAGGCAATCAGCCCCAGCATTTT
CASRGTGRGNQPQHF
>TRBV10-1|.|TRBD1|TRBJ2-4
TGCGCCAGCAGTGAGACAGGGGTCAAAAACATTCAGTACTTC
CASSETGVKNIQYF
>TRBV7-9|.|TRBD2|TRBJ2-1
TGTGCCAGCAGCTTAGGGCGGCTTCGGGGCGGGAGATCCTTAAACAATGAGCAGTTCTTC
CASSLGRLRGGRSLNNEQFF
>TRBV7-9|.|.|TRBJ1-1
TGTGCCAGCACCGGCGGCCAGATGAACACTGAAGCTTTCTTT
CASTGGQMNTEAFF
>TRBV9|few|TRBD1|TRBJ2-7
TGTGCCAGCAGCGACGGGACAGGGGTCTACGAGCAGTACTTC
CASSDGTGVYEQYF
>TRBV10-3|.|.|TRBJ1-1
TGTGCCACCAGTGATAGGCCTCTTCGGGACACTGAAGCTTTCTTT
CATSDRPLRDTEAFF
>TRBV5-1|few|TRBD2|TRBJ2-7
TGCGCCAGCAGCGGAAAGGGGAGCGGGACGAGCTCCTACGAGCAGTACTTC
CASSGKGSGTSSYEQYF
>TRBV27|.|TRBD2|TRBJ2-7
TGTGCCAGCACGCCCTTTGCGGGGGGCTCCTACGAGCAGTACTTC
CASTPFAGGSYEQYF
>TRBV7-6|.|TRBD2|TRBJ2-7
TGTGCCAGCAGCTTAGAGACTAGCACCGAGCAGTACTTC
CASSLETSTEQYF
>TRBV6-2/TRBV6-3|.|TRBD2|TRBJ2-7
TGTGCCAGCAGTTACCCTATAGCGGGAGAGAGCTACGAGCAGTACTTC
CASSYPIAGESYEQYF
>TRBV6-4|few|.|TRBJ2-3
TGTGCCAGCAGCCCCTGTGGGGGCTCCACAGATACGCAGTATTTT
CASSPCGGSTDTQYF
>TRBV24-1|few|TRBD1|TRBJ2-5
TGTGCCACCAGTGAACCTGGGACAGGAAAAGAGACCCAGTACTTC
CATSEPGTGKETQYF
>TRBV9|.|.|TRBJ1-2
TGTGCCAGCAGCGTAGCTGAAGGGGAACGGAACTATGGCTACACCTTC
CASSVAEGERNYGYTF
>TRBV12-3/TRBV12-4|.|.|TRBJ2-4
TGTGCCAGCAGACCCCGGTTGGGAGCCAAAAACATTCAGTACTTC
CASRPRLGAKNIQYF
>TRBV7-9|few|.|TRBJ1-4
TGTGCCAGCAGCTCCCTGTCCGCTGAAAAACTGTTTTTT
CASSSLSAEKLFF
>TRBV20-1|few|TRBD2|TRBJ2-1
TGCACGGGGGCTAGCGGGAGTTATGAGCAGTTCTTC
CTGASGSYEQFF
>TRBV24-1|.|.|TRBJ2-5
TGTGCCACCAGTGATCCCCGGGAGACCCAGTACTTC
CATSDPRETQYF
>TRBV12-3/TRBV12-4|many|TRBD2|TRBJ2-1
TGTGCCAGCAACATAGCGGGGGGCCGGAGGAATGAGCAGTTCTTC
CASNIAGGRRNEQFF
>TRBV11-2|.|.|TRBJ2-7
TGTGCCAGCAGCTTAGGGTCCCGCACGGTCGAGCAGTACTTC
CASSLGSRTVEQYF
>TRBV12-3/TRBV12-4|.|.|TRBJ1-1
TGTGCCAGCACCCTGCAGAATTCGAACACTGAAGCTTTCTTT
CASTLQNSNTEAFF
>TRBV11-1|.|TRBD2|TRBJ2-7
TGTGCCGGCAGCTCGACTAGCGCGTACGAGCAGTACTTC
CAGSSTSAYEQYF
>TRBV4-3|many|.|TRBJ2-3
TGCGCCAGCAGCCAAGGGGGTAGTACGCAGTATTTT
CASSQGGSTQYF
>TRBV27|few|.|TRBJ1-1
TGTGCCAGCAGTTACAAACCGAACACTGAAGCTTTCTTT
CASSYKPNTEAFF
>TRBV2|many|.|TRBJ2-1
TGCGCCAGCAGCTTGGCAGTCAGCTACAATGAGCAGTTCTTC
CASSLAVSYNEQFF
>TRBV6-6|.|TRBD1|TRBJ2-1
TGTGCCAGCAGCCGGGACAGAAGATACAATGAGCAGTTCTTC
CASSRDRRYNEQFF